This entry lists 30 T cell receptor beta chains sequenced from one sample in a study of CD8+ T cells in alopecia areata. TCR sequencing used cDNA made by reverse transcription of extracted RNA. Using immunoSEQ multiplex PCR, the repertoire was profiled, and TCRdb retains in-frame clones only, with some absent. Listed for the sample are around 290,000 clones, none seen a single time. It was with CD4, CD8alpha, NKG2D, NKG2ACE and other markers that pooled cutaneous lymph node cells were sorted. Sequenced input: CD4+ T cells sorted from a lymph node. All receptors derive from a C3H/HeJ mouse with alopecia areata. This strain's MHC haplotype is H2-k.

This clone was counted ten times or more. The genes are named according to mouse. The CDR3 end falls 4 residues outside the read, so it is completed with the germline J gene. Other DNA sequences of this sample code for an identical CDR3. The rearrangement uses TRBV1 and TRBJ2-2; 8 bases fit TRBD1. The germline gives CDR1 NSQYPW, CDR2 LRSPGD (reference sequence). This CDR3 comprises 16 residues. The V segment lost 3 bases and the J segment 1 base; nucleotides outside the gene matches: 4. CDR3 protein: CTCSAPGTGNTGQLYF. The sequenced part of the CDR3 DNA is TGCACCTGCAGTGCCCCCGGGACAGGAAACACCGGG. The variable domain in full, with the rest retrieved from reference TRBV1 and TRBJ2-2, is VTLLEQNPRWRLVPRGQAVNLRCILKNSQYPWMSWYQQDLQKQLQWLFTLRSPGDKEVKSLPGADYLATRVTDTELRLQVANMSQGRTLYCTCSAPGTGNTGQLYFGEGSKLTVL.

A word on this clone: Gene names refer to mouse genes. The sequence runs out 4 residues before the end of the CDR3; the remainder is reconstructed from the germline J gene. This same CDR3 is encoded by further DNA sequences in the sample. The chain uses TRBV19 and TRBJ2-7, with 9 bases aligning to TRBD1. Germline CDR1 is FNHDT and CDR2 is SITEND (reference sequence). The CDR3 totals 12 residues. The sequenced part of the CDR3 DNA is TGTGCCAGCAGGGGACAGGGAGAT. Translating gives CASRGQGD. The whole CDR3 region reads CASRGQGDEQYF. Based on the CDR3 plus reference TRBV19 and TRBJ2-7, the full variable domain is GGIITQTPKFLIGQEGQKLTLKCQQNFNHDTMYWYRQDSGKGLRLIYYSITENDLQKGDLSEGYDASREKKSSFSLTVTSAQKNEMAVFLCASRGQGDEQYFGPGTRLTVL.

This clone was picked up a small number of times. These gene names are mouse names. The read is 4 residues too short to cover the CDR3 end, so that end is filled in from the germline J gene. V usage is TRBV19 and J usage is TRBJ2-3; 12 bases line up with TRBD2. V dropped 4 bases and J dropped 0; count of bases not matched to a gene: 6. Germline-derived CDR1 and CDR2 are FNHDT and SITEND (reference sequence). The CDR3 length is 17 residues. The part of the CDR3 DNA that was read is TGTGCCAGCAGTCGGACTGGGGGGGTGAATAGTGCAGAA. Amino acid sequence: CASSRTGGVNSAE. The whole CDR3 region reads CASSRTGGVNSAETLYF.

In its sample, this clone was seen a few times. Gene names are the mouse ones. This specimen includes other DNA sequences encoding the same CDR3. The CDR3 spells CASSDQGANTGQLYF. CDR3 DNA, as far as it was read: TGTGCCAGCAGTGATCAGGGGGCGAACACCGGG. The V gene is TRBV13-1, the J gene TRBJ2-2; 8 bases match TRBD1. Read sequence stops 4 residues before the CDR3 end, and the germline J gene provides the missing end. Per the germline V gene, CDR1 is NSHNY and CDR2 is SYGAGN. The CDR3 runs to 15 residues. V trimming: 1 base; J trimming: 2 bases; junction bases outside the gene matches: 1.

This clone was recorded many times. Gene names and germline match the mouse. The CDR3 is cut off 4 residues early in the read; its end comes from the germline J gene. Other nucleotide sequences in the sample specify the same CDR3. V usage is TRBV13-3 and J usage is TRBJ2-2; D possibly corresponds to TRBD1 (6 bases). The CDR3 has 14 amino acids. In germline, CDR1 is NNHDY, CDR2 SYVADS. V was trimmed by 1 base and J by 2 bases, leaving 6 bases between them. The sequenced CDR3 bases are TGTGCCAGCAGTGATAGGGGGAACACCGGG. Translating it yields CASSDRGNTG. The complete CDR3 reads CASSDRGNTGQLYF.

This clone was recorded a few times. Genes and germline are mouse. The CDR3 is cut off 4 residues early in the read; its end comes from the germline J gene. This sample also contains other DNA sequences that code for the same CDR3. The chain combines TRBV1 with TRBJ2-2; D perhaps matches TRBD1 (6 bases). Trimming took off 3 bases at V and 0 bases at J, with 11 bases between the two ends. The CDR3 is 16 amino acids. Germline values: CDR1 NSQYPW, CDR2 LRSPGD (reference sequence). CDR3 bases read: TGCACCTGCAGTGCCCCGGGACAAGCAAACACCGGG. Translated: CTCSAPGQANTG. The whole CDR3 region reads CTCSAPGQANTGQLYF.

With regard to this clone: Each gene name is a mouse one. The sequence runs out 3 residues before the end of the CDR3; the remainder is reconstructed from the germline J gene. The V call is TRBV13-1, the J call TRBJ1-6; D possibly corresponds to TRBD1 (6 bases). TRBJ1-6 is an ORF, and what it does is uncertain. Looked up from germline, CDR1 is NSHNY and CDR2 is SYGAGN. The CDR3 runs 15 residues. V lost 1 base to trimming and J lost 7 bases, with 12 bases between them. This CDR3 is CASSDMRGRNSPLYF. The part of the CDR3 DNA that was read is TGTGCCAGCAGTGATATGAGGGGGAGAAATTCGCCC.

Comments on this clone: Gene names denote mouse genes. The CDR3 end is not reached by the read, which stops 4 residues before it; the germline J gene fills it in. The chain uses TRBV19 and TRBJ2-7, with TRBD1 as a possible D gene (5 bases). There are 15 residues in the CDR3. The germline V gene encodes CDR1 FNHDT and CDR2 SITEND (reference sequence). Trimming took 1 base from V and 0 from J, leaving 11 bases between them. The CDR3 DNA, read in part, is TGTGCCAGCAGTATAAGGGAGGGGAGCTCCTAT. Its translation is CASSIREGSSY. The full CDR3 is CASSIREGSSYEQYF. The full variable domain, rest sourced from reference TRBV19 and TRBJ2-7, is GGIITQTPKFLIGQEGQKLTLKCQQNFNHDTMYWYRQDSGKGLRLIYYSITENDLQKGDLSEGYDASREKKSSFSLTVTSAQKNEMAVFLCASSIREGSSYEQYFGPGTRLTVL.

In regard to this clone: Mouse germline and gene names are used. The read halts 4 residues ahead of the CDR3 end, with the missing end drawn from the germline J gene. The chain links TRBV13-3 to TRBJ2-3, with TRBD2 identical over 8 bases. Germline V gene sequence: CDR1 NNHDY, CDR2 SYVADS. There are 15 residues in the CDR3. J gave up 2 bases and V 3 bases, and 5 bases lay outside the gene matches. The CDR3 loop is CASSARTGTAETLYF. The part of the CDR3 DNA that was read is TGTGCCAGCAGTGCCCGGACTGGGACTGCAGAA.

On this clone itself: The genes are named according to mouse. The read terminates 4 residues ahead of where the CDR3 ends, so the germline J gene completes it. The same CDR3 is also encoded by other DNA sequences in this sample. J is TRBJ2-3 and V is TRBV19; 8 positions match TRBD1. This CDR3 comprises 15 residues. V lost 4 bases, J lost 1 base, and 5 bases stayed unmatched. CDR1 is FNHDT and CDR2 is SITEND in the germline V gene (reference sequence). CDR3 in amino acids: CASSPPGQGAETLYF. CDR3 DNA (partial): TGTGCCAGCAGTCCACCGGGACAGGGTGCAGAA.

A word on this clone: Genes and germline are mouse. The read stops 4 residues short of the end of the CDR3; the missing end is completed from the germline J gene. V usage is TRBV19 and J usage is TRBJ1-1; D gene unclear. Per germline, CDR1 FNHDT and CDR2 SITEND (reference sequence). V lost 5 bases and J lost 1, with 6 bases in between. The CDR3 is 12 amino acids. This CDR3 is CASRPRNTEVFF. Partial CDR3 DNA: TGTGCCAGCAGGCCCAGAAACACA.

As for this clone: Each gene name is a mouse one. The CDR3 end lies 4 residues beyond the end of the read and is filled in from the germline J gene. V usage is TRBV5 and J usage is TRBJ1-1; D may be TRBD1 (5 bases). The CDR3 totals 13 residues. Per the germline V gene, CDR1 is LGHNA and CDR2 is YNLKQL (reference sequence). The CDR3 reads CASSQDREEEVFF. The part of the CDR3 DNA that was read is TGTGCCAGCAGCCAAGACAGGGAGGAA.

About this clone: The listed genes are named as in mouse. The read halts 4 residues ahead of the CDR3 end, with the missing end drawn from the germline J gene. Different DNA sequences within this sample yield the same CDR3. The genes are TRBV5 and TRBJ2-1; the D gene is possibly TRBD2 (5 bases). Looked up from germline, CDR1 is LGHNA and CDR2 is YNLKQL (reference sequence). V gave up 2 bases and J gave up 2 bases, with 7 bases separating them. CDR3 length equals 14 residues. Incomplete CDR3 DNA: TGTGCCAGCAGCCAACTGGGTGACTATGCT. This codes for CASSQLGDYA. The complete CDR3 protein is CASSQLGDYAEQFF.

Comments on this clone: Each gene name is a mouse one. From the germline J gene comes the end of the CDR3, since the read stops 4 residues before it. The genes are TRBV19 and TRBJ2-1; a weak D match, TRBD1 (6 bases). CDR1 is FNHDT, CDR2 SITEND, per germline (reference sequence). The CDR3 has 13 residues. The V gene lost 5 bases and the J gene lost 4 bases, with 10 bases spanning the gap. The CDR3 loop is CASRRDKYAEQFF. The covered CDR3 bases are TGTGCCAGCAGGCGGGACAAATATGCT.

This clone was found a few times. Gene names and germline refer to mouse. The CDR3 DNA, read in part, is TGTGCCAGCAGCCAAGATCCGGGACAGGGCCGGTCC. It codes for CASSQDPGQGRS. The full CDR3 protein is CASSQDPGQGRSDYTF. The chain carries TRBV5 and TRBJ1-2; 9 positions agree with TRBD1. Read data end 4 residues before the CDR3 end; the end is taken from the germline J gene. Germline V gene sequence: CDR1 LGHNA, CDR2 YNLKQL (reference sequence). The CDR3 is 16 residues long.

This clone was seen a few times. The gene symbols are mouse symbols. The read falls 4 residues short of the CDR3 end, and the missing part is taken from the germline J gene. The rearrangement links TRBV5 to TRBJ1-1; D gene ambiguous. Trimming pared 0 bases from V and 3 bases from J, leaving 5 bases between. The germline V gene has CDR1 LGHNA and CDR2 YNLKQL (reference sequence). There are 13 residues in the CDR3. Partial CDR3 DNA: TGTGCCAGCAGCCAAGATTTGGACACA. Amino acid sequence: CASSQDLDT. In full, the CDR3 is CASSQDLDTEVFF.

In regard to this clone: Germline and genes: mouse. The read ends 3 residues before the CDR3 terminus; that terminus is restored from the germline J gene. The V gene is TRBV5, the J gene TRBJ1-6, with D maybe TRBD1 (6 bases). TRBJ1-6 is filed as an ORF, its function uncertain. The CDR3 covers 15 residues. With 1 base removed from V and 7 bases from J, the gap between germline ends came to 11 bases. Germline assignment: CDR1 LGHNA and CDR2 YNLKQL (reference sequence). CDR3 bases read: TGTGCCAGCAGCCAAGTCCCAGGGGTCAATTCGCCC. Translated, it gives CASSQVPGVNSP. From start to end, the CDR3 is CASSQVPGVNSPLYF.

Remarks on this clone: Gene labels here are mouse ones. Coverage ceases 4 residues before the CDR3 finishes, and the germline J gene fills in the end. This chain connects TRBV19 to TRBJ2-3; a weak D match, TRBD1 (5 bases). CDR1 and CDR2 from the germline V gene are FNHDT and SITEND (reference sequence). There are 15 residues in the CDR3. Trimming removed 0 bases from V and 2 bases from J, with 10 bases in between. The part of the CDR3 DNA that was read is TGTGCCAGCAGTATAGTCAGAGGGGTTGCAGAA. This codes for CASSIVRGVAE. The complete CDR3 protein is CASSIVRGVAETLYF.

This clone was found many times. All gene names here are mouse names. The read gets to within 4 residues of the CDR3 end, and the germline J gene fills in the rest. Other DNA variants within this sample encode the same CDR3. V and J are TRBV19 and TRBJ1-1, with D unclear. This CDR3 has 12 amino acids. Trimming cost V 1 base and J 0 bases, with 1 base left between them. Germline V CDR1 and CDR2: FNHDT, SITEND (reference sequence). Incomplete CDR3 DNA: TGTGCCAGCAGTATACAGAACACA. Protein product: CASSIQNT. The full CDR3 sequence reads CASSIQNTEVFF.

With respect to this clone: Gene names denote mouse genes. Read sequence stops 4 residues before the CDR3 end, and the germline J gene provides the missing end. The chain couples TRBV1 to TRBJ2-2; the match to TRBD2 covers 8 bases. Germline trimming cut 0 bases from V and 3 bases from J; bases unmatched to any gene: 3. The germline V gene has CDR1 NSQYPW and CDR2 LRSPGD (reference sequence). The CDR3 sequence is 16 residues long. The CDR3 spells CTCSADYWGYTGQLYF. Incomplete CDR3 DNA: TGCACCTGCAGTGCAGATTACTGGGGGTACACCGGG. The full variable domain, its missing parts supplied by reference TRBV1 and TRBJ2-2, is VTLLEQNPRWRLVPRGQAVNLRCILKNSQYPWMSWYQQDLQKQLQWLFTLRSPGDKEVKSLPGADYLATRVTDTELRLQVANMSQGRTLYCTCSADYWGYTGQLYFGEGSKLTVL.

As for this clone: The listed genes are named as in mouse. The sequence runs out 4 residues before the end of the CDR3; the remainder is reconstructed from the germline J gene. The chain links TRBV13-1 to TRBJ1-2; 9 bases align to TRBD1. V lost 0 bases to trimming and J lost 3 bases; unmatched junction nucleotides: 3. Germline V gene data show CDR1 as NSHNY and CDR2 as SYGAGN. The CDR3 totals 15 residues. CDR3 region: CASSDAWTGDSDYTF. Partial CDR3 DNA: TGTGCCAGCAGTGATGCCTGGACAGGGGACTCC.

This clone was observed a handful of times. Gene labels here are mouse ones. Read data end 4 residues before the CDR3 end; the end is taken from the germline J gene. The rearrangement uses TRBV14 and TRBJ2-5; TRBD1 might be the D (6 bases). This CDR3 comprises 13 residues. Germline CDR1 reads SGHDT; CDR2 reads FRDEAV. This chain's CDR3 is CASSLRDKDTQYF. Partial CDR3 DNA: TGTGCCAGCAGTTTAAGGGACAAAGAC.

This clone has a handful of counts. Gene names follow the mouse nomenclature. With the read ending 4 residues before the CDR3 end, the germline J gene is used to fill in that end. This chain links TRBV13-1 with TRBJ2-7, with TRBD1 identical over 7 bases. CDR1 NSHNY and CDR2 SYGAGN come from the germline V gene. This CDR3 has 13 residues. Incomplete CDR3 DNA: TGTGCCAGCAGTGTCCCGGGACAGTAT. Its translation: CASSVPGQY. The full CDR3 sequence reads CASSVPGQYEQYF.

This clone was picked up a small number of times. Genes and germline are mouse. From the germline J gene comes the end of the CDR3, since the read stops 4 residues before it. The chain is built from TRBV13-3 and TRBJ2-3; 7 nucleotides agree with TRBD1. V lost 6 bases and J lost 0; bases outside the gene matches: 1. The germline V gene encodes CDR1 NNHDY and CDR2 SYVADS. This CDR3 has 13 amino acids. The CDR3 spells CASTGQSAETLYF. CDR3 DNA, as far as it was read: TGTGCCAGCACGGGACAGAGTGCAGAA.

This clone was seen a handful of times. Any gene name here is a mouse gene name. The missing CDR3 end, 4 residues past where the read stops, is filled in from the germline J gene. In the same sample, other DNA sequences code for this CDR3. This chain links TRBV19 with TRBJ2-2, with 8 bases that match TRBD2. The CDR3 spans 15 residues. Germline V CDR1 and CDR2: FNHDT, SITEND (reference sequence). J was trimmed by 1 base and V by 2 bases; bases with no gene match: 1. The CDR3 here is CASSIWGENTGQLYF. The sequenced CDR3 bases are TGTGCCAGCAGTATCTGGGGGGAAAACACCGGG.

The sample holds a few counts of this clone. Gene names follow the mouse nomenclature. The read terminates 4 residues before the CDR3 end, so the remaining end is supplied by the germline J gene. The chain links TRBV1 to TRBJ2-2, with 11 bases aligning to TRBD1. Germline V gene sequence: CDR1 NSQYPW, CDR2 LRSPGD (reference sequence). J lost 4 bases, V lost 6 bases, and 1 base had no gene match. CDR3 length: 14 amino acids. The sequenced CDR3 bases are TGCACCTGCAGGGGACAGGGGGGCACCGGG. This translates into CTCRGQGGTG. The entire CDR3 reads CTCRGQGGTGQLYF.

This clone has more than one count but fewer than ten. Gene names refer to mouse genes. The read gets to within 4 residues of the CDR3 end, and the germline J gene fills in the rest. This sample includes further DNA sequences coding for the same CDR3. The V and J genes are TRBV31 and TRBJ2-1; D is possibly TRBD1 (6 bases). Germline CDR1 reads GKSSPN; CDR2 reads SITVG. V lost 4 bases and J lost 2, with 6 bases in between. CDR3 length equals 12 residues. CDR3 sequence: CAWTGDYAEQFF. The CDR3 DNA, read in part, is TGTGCCTGGACAGGGGACTATGCT.

This clone was counted only a few times. Mouse gene names and germline throughout. The read terminates 4 residues before the CDR3 end, so the remaining end is supplied by the germline J gene. This chain uses TRBV5 with TRBJ2-1; tentatively, D is TRBD2 (7 bases). Germline CDR1 LGHNA, CDR2 YNLKQL (reference sequence). The CDR3 length is 16 residues. The V end lost 0 bases, the J end lost 3 bases, and 12 bases lay between the germline ends. The CDR3 DNA, read in part, is TGTGCCAGCAGCCAAGACCTGGGGGCCCGCTATGCT. It specifies CASSQDLGARYA. The whole CDR3 sequence reads CASSQDLGARYAEQFF.

This clone was found a few times. Gene names refer to mouse genes. The missing CDR3 end, 4 residues past where the read stops, is filled in from the germline J gene. The chain recombines TRBV5 with TRBJ2-2, with D possibly matching TRBD2 (7 bases). Trimming took off 1 base at V and 0 bases at J, with 9 bases between the two ends. CDR3 length: 16 amino acids. Per germline, CDR1 LGHNA and CDR2 YNLKQL (reference sequence). The DNA read from the CDR3 is TGTGCCAGCAGCCAAGTGGGGGGCCCAAACACCGGG. It is translated as CASSQVGGPNTG. The CDR3 in full is CASSQVGGPNTGQLYF.

This clone was observed a few times. Gene names and germline refer to mouse. The read falls 4 residues short of the CDR3 end, and the missing part is taken from the germline J gene. V usage is TRBV31 and J usage is TRBJ2-3, with D perhaps TRBD1 (5 bases). The CDR3 has 15 amino acids. In germline, CDR1 is GKSSPN, CDR2 SITVG. V was shortened by 0 bases and J by 0 bases, with 10 bases between the two germline ends. The CDR3 sequence: CAWSLRTSSAETLYF. The covered CDR3 bases are TGTGCCTGGAGTCTCCGGACATCTAGTGCAGAA.